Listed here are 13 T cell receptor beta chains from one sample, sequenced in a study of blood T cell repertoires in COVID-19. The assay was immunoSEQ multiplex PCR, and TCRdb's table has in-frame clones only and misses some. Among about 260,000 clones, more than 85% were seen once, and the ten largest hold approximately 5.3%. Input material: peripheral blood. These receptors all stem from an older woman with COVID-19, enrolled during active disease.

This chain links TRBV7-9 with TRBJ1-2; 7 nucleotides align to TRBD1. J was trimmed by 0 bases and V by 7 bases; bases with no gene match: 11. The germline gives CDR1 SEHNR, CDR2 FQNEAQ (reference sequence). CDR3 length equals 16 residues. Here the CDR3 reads CASKGDSPDSNYGYTF. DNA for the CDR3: TGTGCCAGCAAGGGGGACAGCCCCGACTCTAACTATGGCTACACCTTC.

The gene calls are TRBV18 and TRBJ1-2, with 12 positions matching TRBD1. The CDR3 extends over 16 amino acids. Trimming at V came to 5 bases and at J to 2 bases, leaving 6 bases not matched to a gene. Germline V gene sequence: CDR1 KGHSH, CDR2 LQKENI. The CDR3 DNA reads TGTGCCAGCTCATTGGGACAGGGGGCGATGAACTATGGCTACACCTTC. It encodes CASSLGQGAMNYGYTF.

CDR3 amino acids: CASSPPTNTDTQYF. The DNA for the CDR3 is TGTGCCAGCTCACCACCAACTAACACAGATACGCAGTATTTT. The chain carries TRBV18 and TRBJ2-3; D remains ambiguous. Germline CDR1 KGHSH, CDR2 LQKENI. V lost 0 bases to trimming and J lost 2 bases, with 6 bases between them. The CDR3 loop spans 14 amino acids.

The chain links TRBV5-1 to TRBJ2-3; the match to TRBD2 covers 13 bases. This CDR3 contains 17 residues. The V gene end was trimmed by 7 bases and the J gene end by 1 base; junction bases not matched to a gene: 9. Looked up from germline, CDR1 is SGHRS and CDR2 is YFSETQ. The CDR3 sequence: CASLPGLAGDGTDTQYF. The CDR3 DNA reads TGCGCCAGCCTCCCCGGACTAGCGGGAGACGGCACAGATACGCAGTATTTT.

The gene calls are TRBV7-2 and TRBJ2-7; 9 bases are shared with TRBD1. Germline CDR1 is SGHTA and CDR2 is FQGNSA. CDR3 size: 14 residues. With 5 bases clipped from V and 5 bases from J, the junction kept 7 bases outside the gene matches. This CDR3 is CASSTRQGGNEQYF. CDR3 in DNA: TGTGCCAGCAGCACAAGACAGGGGGGTAACGAGCAGTACTTC.

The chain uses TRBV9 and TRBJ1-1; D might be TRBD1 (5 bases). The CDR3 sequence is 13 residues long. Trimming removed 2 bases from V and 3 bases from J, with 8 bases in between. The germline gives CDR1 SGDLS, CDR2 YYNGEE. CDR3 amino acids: CASSVGRDTEAFF. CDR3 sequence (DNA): TGTGCCAGCAGCGTCGGCAGGGACACTGAAGCTTTCTTT.

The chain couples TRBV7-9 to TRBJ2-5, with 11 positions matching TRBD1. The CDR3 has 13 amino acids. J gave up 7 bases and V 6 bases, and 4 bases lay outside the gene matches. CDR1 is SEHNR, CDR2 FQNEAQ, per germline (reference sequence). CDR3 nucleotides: TGTGCCAGCAGGGGCGGGACAGGGGGGACCCAGTACTTC. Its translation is CASRGGTGGTQYF. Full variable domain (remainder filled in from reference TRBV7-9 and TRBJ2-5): DTGVSQNPRHKITKRGQNVTFRCDPISEHNRLYWYRQTLGQGPEFLTYFQNEAQLEKSRLLSDRFSAERPKGSFSTLEIQRTEQGDSAMYLCASRGGTGGTQYFGPGTRLLVL.

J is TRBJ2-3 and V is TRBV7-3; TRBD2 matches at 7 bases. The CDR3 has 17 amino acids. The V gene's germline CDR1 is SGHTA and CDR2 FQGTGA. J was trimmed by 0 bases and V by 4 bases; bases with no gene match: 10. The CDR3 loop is CASSSSLGGLSTDTQYF. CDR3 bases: TGTGCCAGCAGCTCGTCCTTGGGAGGGCTCAGCACAGATACGCAGTATTTT. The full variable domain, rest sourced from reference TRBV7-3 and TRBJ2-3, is GAGVSQTPSNKVTEKGKYVELRCDPISGHTALYWYRQSLGQGPEFLIYFQGTGAADDSGLPNDRFFAVRPEGSVSTLKIQRTERGDSAVYLCASSSSLGGLSTDTQYFGPGTRLTVL.

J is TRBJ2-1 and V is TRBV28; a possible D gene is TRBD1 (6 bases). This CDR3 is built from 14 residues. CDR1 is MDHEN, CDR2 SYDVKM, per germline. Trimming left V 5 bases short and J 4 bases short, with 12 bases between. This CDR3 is CASSGRDKYNEQFF. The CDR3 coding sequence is TGTGCCAGCAGTGGAAGGGACAAATACAATGAGCAGTTCTTC. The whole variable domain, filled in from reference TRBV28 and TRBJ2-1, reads DVKVTQSSRYLVKRTGEKVFLECVQDMDHENMFWYRQDPGLGLRLIYFSYDVKMKEKGDIPEGYSVSREKKERFSLILESASTNQTSMYLCASSGRDKYNEQFFGPGTRLTVL.

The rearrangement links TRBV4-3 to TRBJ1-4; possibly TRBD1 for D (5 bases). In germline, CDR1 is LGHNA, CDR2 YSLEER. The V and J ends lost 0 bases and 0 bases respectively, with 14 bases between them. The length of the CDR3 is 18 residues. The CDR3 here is CASSQDFRQGPTNEKLFF. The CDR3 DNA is TGCGCCAGCAGCCAAGATTTTCGCCAGGGCCCAACTAATGAAAAACTGTTTTTT.

The CDR3, as DNA: TGTGCCAGCAGCTTATCGGGACTAGCGGGAGGCTATGAGCAGTTCTTC. Translation gives CASSLSGLAGGYEQFF. This chain connects TRBV7-2 to TRBJ2-1; 15 nucleotides match TRBD2. The ends lost 2 bases at V and 8 bases at J; junction bases unmatched: 4. This CDR3 is 16 amino acids long. Germline lookup yields CDR1 SGHTA and CDR2 FQGNSA.

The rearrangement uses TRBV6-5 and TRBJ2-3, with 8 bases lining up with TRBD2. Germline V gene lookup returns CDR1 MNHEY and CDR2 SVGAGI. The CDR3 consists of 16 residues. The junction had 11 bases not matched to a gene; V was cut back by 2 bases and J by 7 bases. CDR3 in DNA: TGTGCCAGCAGTTACGCTCCGGGACTAGGAGGGAATACGCAGTATTTT. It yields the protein CASSYAPGLGGNTQYF.

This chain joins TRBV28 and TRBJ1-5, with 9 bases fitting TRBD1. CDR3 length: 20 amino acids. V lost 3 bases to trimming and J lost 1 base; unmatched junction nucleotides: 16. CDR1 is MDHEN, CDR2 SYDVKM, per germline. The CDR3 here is CASSFSRSGTGITSNQPQHF. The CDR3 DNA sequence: TGTGCCAGCAGTTTCTCCAGGAGTGGGACAGGGATTACGAGCAATCAGCCCCAGCATTTT.